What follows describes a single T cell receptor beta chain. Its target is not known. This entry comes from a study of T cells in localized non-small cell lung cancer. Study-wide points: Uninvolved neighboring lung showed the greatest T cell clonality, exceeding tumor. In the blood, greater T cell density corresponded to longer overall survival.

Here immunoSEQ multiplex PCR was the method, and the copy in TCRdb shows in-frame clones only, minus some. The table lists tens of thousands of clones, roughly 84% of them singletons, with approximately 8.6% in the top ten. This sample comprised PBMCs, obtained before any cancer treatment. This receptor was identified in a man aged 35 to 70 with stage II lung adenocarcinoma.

The CDR3: CASSYSGRNTEAFF. CDR3 sequence (DNA): TGTGCCAGCAGTTACTCGGGGAGGAACACTGAAGCTTTCTTT. The chain combines TRBV6-5 with TRBJ1-1; no definite D call. Germline loops: CDR1 MNHEY, CDR2 SVGAGI. The CDR3 runs to 14 residues. The ends were cut back, 0 bases at V and 1 base at J, with 6 bases in the middle.